The source of this TCR beta chain is a study of cytomegalovirus exposure and HLA in healthy donors. At the level of the study: Approximately 77 million unique TCRs from HLA-typed donors were held in an early release of data.

V was clipped by 4 bases and J by 7 bases, with 14 bases between them. The CDR3 is made up of 13 amino acids. The germline gives CDR1 MNHNS, CDR2 SASEGT. The PCR had 60 Vbeta and 13 Jbeta primers. Clones were sequenced by immunoSEQ multiplex PCR, and TCRdb holds only the in-frame ones, with some missing. In the table there are more than 200,000 clones, 70% of which are singletons. The V and J genes are TRBV6-1 and TRBJ2-7, with D maybe TRBD2 (5 bases). What was sequenced was PBMCs. This TCR came from a man between 35 and 55 years old in good health and CMV-seropositive. CDR3 loop: CASSGLSGGEQYF. CDR3 DNA sequence: TGTGCCAGCAGTGGGTTAAGCGGTGGGGAGCAGTACTTC.